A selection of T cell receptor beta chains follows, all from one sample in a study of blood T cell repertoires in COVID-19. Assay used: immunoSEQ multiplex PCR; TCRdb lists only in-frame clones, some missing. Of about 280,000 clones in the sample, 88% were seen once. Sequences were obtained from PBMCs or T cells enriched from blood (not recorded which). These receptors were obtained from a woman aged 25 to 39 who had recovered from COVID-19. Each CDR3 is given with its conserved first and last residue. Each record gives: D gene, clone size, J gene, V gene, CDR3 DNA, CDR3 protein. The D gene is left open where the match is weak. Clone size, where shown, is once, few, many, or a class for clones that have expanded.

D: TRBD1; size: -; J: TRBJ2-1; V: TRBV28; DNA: TGTGCCAGCAGTCTACCGGGACAGATTAACAATGAGCAGTTCTTC; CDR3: CASSLPGQINNEQFF
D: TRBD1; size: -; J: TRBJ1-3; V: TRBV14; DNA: TGTGCCAGCCTTTACAGGGGAGTTTCTGGAAACACCATATATTTT; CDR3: CASLYRGVSGNTIYF
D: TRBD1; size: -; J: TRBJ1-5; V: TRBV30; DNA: TGTGCCTGGAATCCGGGGACAGGGGTCGGTCAGCCCCAGCATTTT; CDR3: CAWNPGTGVGQPQHF
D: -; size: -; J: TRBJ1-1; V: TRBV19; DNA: TGTGCCAGTAGTACGGGGGGGGAGAACACTGAAGCTTTCTTT; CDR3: CASSTGGENTEAFF
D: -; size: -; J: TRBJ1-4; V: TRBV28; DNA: TGTGCCAGATGCCAGATCTCCTCAACTAATGAAAAACTGTTTTTT; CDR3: CARCQISSTNEKLFF
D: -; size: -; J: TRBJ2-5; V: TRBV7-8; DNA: TGTGCCAGCAGCTCCCGGGTTTCCCAAGAGACCCAGTACTTC; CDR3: CASSSRVSQETQYF
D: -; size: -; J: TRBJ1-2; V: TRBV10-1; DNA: TGCGCCAGCAGTGGGGCAGGCAACTATGGCTACACCTTC; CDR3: CASSGAGNYGYTF
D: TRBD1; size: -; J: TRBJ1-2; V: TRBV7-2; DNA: TGTGCCAGCAGTTCATCTGCCCCGGGACAGGGGTATGGCTACACCTTC; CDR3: CASSSSAPGQGYGYTF
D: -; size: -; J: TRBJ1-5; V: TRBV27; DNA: TGTGCTAGCCGCCGGAGCAATCAGCCCCAGCATTTT; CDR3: CASRRSNQPQHF
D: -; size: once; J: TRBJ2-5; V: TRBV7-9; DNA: TGTGCCAGCAGCTACCCGGTCCAAGAGACCCAGTACTTC; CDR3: CASSYPVQETQYF
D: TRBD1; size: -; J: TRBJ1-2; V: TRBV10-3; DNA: TGTGCCATCGGGCTCGCGGGCAGGGGGCCTAACTATGGCTACACCTTC; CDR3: CAIGLAGRGPNYGYTF
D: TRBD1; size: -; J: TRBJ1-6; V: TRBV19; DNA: TGTGCCAGTAGGAGACATTCGGGACAGTCGGATTCACCCCTCCACTTT; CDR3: CASRRHSGQSDSPLHF
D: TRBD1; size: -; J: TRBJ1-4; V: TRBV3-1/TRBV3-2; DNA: TGTGCCAGCAGAGACACAGGGGGCGATGAAAAACTGTTTTTT; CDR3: CASRDTGGDEKLFF
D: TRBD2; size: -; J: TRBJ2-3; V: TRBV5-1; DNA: TGCGCCAGCAGCGGACTAGCGGGAGTAGGCACAGATACGCAGTATTTT; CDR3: CASSGLAGVGTDTQYF
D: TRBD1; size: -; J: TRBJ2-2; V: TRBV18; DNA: TGTGCCAGCTCTCCCGGGACAGACACCGGGGAGCTGTTTTTT; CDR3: CASSPGTDTGELFF
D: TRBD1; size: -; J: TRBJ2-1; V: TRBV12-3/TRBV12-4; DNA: TGTGCCAGCAGTCCGGACAGGGGATATGAGCAGTTCTTC; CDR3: CASSPDRGYEQFF
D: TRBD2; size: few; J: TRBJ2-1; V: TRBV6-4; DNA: TGTGCCAGCAGCCAAACTAGCGGGGGCCGCTCCTACAATGAGCAGTTCTTC; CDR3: CASSQTSGGRSYNEQFF
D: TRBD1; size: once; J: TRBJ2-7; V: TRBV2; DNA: TGTGCCAGCAGTGGATCCTGGACAGGGGTGAGGTACGAGCAGTACTTC; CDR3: CASSGSWTGVRYEQYF
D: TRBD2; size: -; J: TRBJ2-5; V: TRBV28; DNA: TGTGCCAGCAGTCCTCTAGGGACTAGCGGACCCCAAGAGACCCAGTACTTC; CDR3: CASSPLGTSGPQETQYF
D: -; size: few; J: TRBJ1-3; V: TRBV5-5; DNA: TGTGCCAGCAGCTCGATACTGGGAAACACCATATATTTT; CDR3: CASSSILGNTIYF
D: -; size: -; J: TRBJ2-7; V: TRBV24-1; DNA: TGTGCCACCAGTGATTTTAGCGAGGGGGTTTACGAGCAGTACTTC; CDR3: CATSDFSEGVYEQYF
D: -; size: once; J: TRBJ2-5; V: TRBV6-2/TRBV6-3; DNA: TGTGCCAGCAGCAGACGGGAGAGCCAAGAGACCCAGTACTTC; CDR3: CASSRRESQETQYF
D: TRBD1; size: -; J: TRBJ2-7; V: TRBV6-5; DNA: TGTGCCAGCAGTCGACAGGGTTATCTCGAGCAGTACTTC; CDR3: CASSRQGYLEQYF
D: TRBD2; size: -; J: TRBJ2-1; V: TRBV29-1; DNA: TGCAGCGTTGAAAAACTAGCGTTAAATGAGCAGTTCTTC; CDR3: CSVEKLALNEQFF
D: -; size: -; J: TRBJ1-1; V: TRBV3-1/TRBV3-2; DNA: TGTGCCAGCAGCCAAGATGGGGCGAGTACCAACACTGAAGCTTTCTTT; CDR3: CASSQDGASTNTEAFF
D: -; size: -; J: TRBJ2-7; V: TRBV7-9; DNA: TGTGCCAGCAGCTTCTATCAGGGCGGGATCTACGAGCAGTACTTC; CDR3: CASSFYQGGIYEQYF
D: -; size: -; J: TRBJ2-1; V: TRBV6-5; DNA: TGTGCCAGCAGTTACTCTACGGGGGAGAGGTTGGATGAGCAGTTCTTC; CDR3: CASSYSTGERLDEQFF
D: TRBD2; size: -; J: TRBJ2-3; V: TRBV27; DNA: TGTGCCAGCAGTTTCTATAGCGGGAGCAACGGTCGTACGCAGTATTTT; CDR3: CASSFYSGSNGRTQYF
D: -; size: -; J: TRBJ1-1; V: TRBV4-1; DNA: TGCGCCAGCACATTGGGGGGGAACACTGAAGCTTTCTTT; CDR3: CASTLGGNTEAFF
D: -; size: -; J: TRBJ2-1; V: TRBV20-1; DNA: TGCAGTGCTAGTTTTCGTACTTCGGTAAACAGGGTGAATGAGCAGTTCTTC; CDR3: CSASFRTSVNRVNEQFF
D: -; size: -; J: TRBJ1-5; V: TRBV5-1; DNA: TGCGCCAGCAGCTTGCAGGGTAATCAGCCCCAGCATTTT; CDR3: CASSLQGNQPQHF
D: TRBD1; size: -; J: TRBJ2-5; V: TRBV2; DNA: TGTGCCAGCAGTTTTTACGACAGGGGGGATACGGCGACCCAGTACTTC; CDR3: CASSFYDRGDTATQYF
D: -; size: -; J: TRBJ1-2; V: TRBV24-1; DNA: TGTGCCACCAGTGGCTTAGAGGGATCCAACTATGGCTACACCTTC; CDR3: CATSGLEGSNYGYTF
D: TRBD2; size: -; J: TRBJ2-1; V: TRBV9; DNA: TGTGCCAGCAGCGTTAGCGGGAATTTGAATGAGCAGTTCTTC; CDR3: CASSVSGNLNEQFF
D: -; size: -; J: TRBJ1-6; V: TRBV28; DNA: TGTGCCAGCAGCAATTTTAATTCACCCCTCCACTTT; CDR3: CASSNFNSPLHF
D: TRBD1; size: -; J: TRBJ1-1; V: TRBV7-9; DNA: TGTGCCAGCAGTCTTGGGACAGGAAAGCACACTGAAGCTTTCTTT; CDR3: CASSLGTGKHTEAFF
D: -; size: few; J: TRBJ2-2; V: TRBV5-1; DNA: TGCGCCAGCAGCTTGGAACTTCCGGGACAGAACACCGGGGAGCTGTTTTTT; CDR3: CASSLELPGQNTGELFF
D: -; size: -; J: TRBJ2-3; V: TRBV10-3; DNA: TGTGCCATCAGTGAGTCCGGGGTGCGGGCAGATACGCAGTATTTT; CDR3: CAISESGVRADTQYF
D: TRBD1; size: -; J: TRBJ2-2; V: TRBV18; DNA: TGTGCCAGCTCACTCGGGACAGGGGCAAGGACCGGGGAGCTGTTTTTT; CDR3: CASSLGTGARTGELFF
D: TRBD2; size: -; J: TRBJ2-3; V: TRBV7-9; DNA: TGTGCCAGCAGCCGGACTAGCGGGACCACAGATACGCAGTATTTT; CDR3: CASSRTSGTTDTQYF
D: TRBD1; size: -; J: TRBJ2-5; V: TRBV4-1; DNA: TGCGCCAGCAGCCACTTGGGGCGGACAGGCCGTGCCCAAGAGACCCAGTACTTC; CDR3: CASSHLGRTGRAQETQYF
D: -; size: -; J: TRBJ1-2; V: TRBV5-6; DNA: TGTGCCAGCAGCTTGGCGGGGGTAGATAATGGCTACACCTTC; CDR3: CASSLAGVDNGYTF
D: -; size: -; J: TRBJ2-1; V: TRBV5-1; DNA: TGCGCCAGCAGCTTGGTTGGGGCCGGCGATGAGCAGTTCTTC; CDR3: CASSLVGAGDEQFF
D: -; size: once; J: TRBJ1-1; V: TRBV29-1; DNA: TGCAGCGTTGAGCGGAGGATGAACACTGAAGCTTTCTTT; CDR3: CSVERRMNTEAFF
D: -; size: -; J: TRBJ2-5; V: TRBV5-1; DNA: TGCGCCAGCAGCCTGAACTCGGGAGAAGAGACCCAGTACTTC; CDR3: CASSLNSGEETQYF
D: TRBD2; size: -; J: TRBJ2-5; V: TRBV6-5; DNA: TGTGCCAGCAGCATGGGGAGGGCCGGAGAGACCCAGTACTTC; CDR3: CASSMGRAGETQYF
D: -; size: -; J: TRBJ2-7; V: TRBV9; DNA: TGTGCCAGCAGCGTAATGGGGGGCTACGAGCAGTACTTC; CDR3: CASSVMGGYEQYF
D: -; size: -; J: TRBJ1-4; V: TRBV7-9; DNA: TGTGCCAGCAGCCACAGGGTAGAGGGTGAAAAACTGTTTTTT; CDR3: CASSHRVEGEKLFF
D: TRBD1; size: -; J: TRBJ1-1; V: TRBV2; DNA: TGTGCCAGCCGACAGGGATCTATGAACACTGAAGCTTTCTTT; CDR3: CASRQGSMNTEAFF
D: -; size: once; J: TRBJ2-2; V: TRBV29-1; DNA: TGCAGCGTTAAGAGGCCCCAGGCGGGAACCGGGGAGCTGTTTTTT; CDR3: CSVKRPQAGTGELFF
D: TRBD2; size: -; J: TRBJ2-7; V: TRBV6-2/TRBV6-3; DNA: TGTGCCAGCAGTTACCCTAGCGGGAGGAGCGAGCAGTACTTC; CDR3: CASSYPSGRSEQYF
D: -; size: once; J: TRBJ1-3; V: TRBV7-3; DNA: TGTGCCAGCAGCTTATATGACGGTCGGGGGGCTAACCCTTTAAACTCTGGAAACACCATATATTTT; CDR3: CASSLYDGRGANPLNSGNTIYF
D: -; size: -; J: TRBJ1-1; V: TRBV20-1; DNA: TGCCTTGCAGTGGGGCAGGCAGCTTTCTTT; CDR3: CLAVGQAAFF
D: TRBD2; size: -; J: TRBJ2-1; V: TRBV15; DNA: TGTGCCACCAGCAGGGGTACCCTAGCGGGAGGGTATCACAATGAGCAGTTCTTC; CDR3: CATSRGTLAGGYHNEQFF